The 12 T cell receptor beta chains reported below all come from one sample, sequenced in a study of blood T cell repertoires in COVID-19. The method was immunoSEQ multiplex PCR; TCRdb's version includes in-frame clones alone and lacks a portion of them. The sample holds some 140,000 clones, 65% to 90% seen once. Source material: peripheral blood. All receptors come from a woman aged 55-69 years with COVID-19, enrolled during active disease.

V usage is TRBV24-1 and J usage is TRBJ1-5; D gene unclear. Trimming took 6 bases from V and 3 from J, leaving 8 bases between them. This CDR3 has 13 residues. From germline, CDR1 is KGHDR and CDR2 SFDVKD. Here the CDR3 DNA reads TGTGCCACCAGTCCGGGGAACAATCAGCCCCAGCATTTT. Its protein product is CATSPGNNQPQHF.

The chain couples TRBV5-4 to TRBJ1-2; no firm D call. In germline, CDR1 is SGHNT, CDR2 YYREEE (reference sequence). With 0 bases removed from V and 3 bases from J, the gap between germline ends came to 9 bases. The CDR3 runs to 14 residues. The CDR3 bases are TGTGCCAGCAGCTTGGTACGGGAGGACTATGGCTACACCTTC. Its protein is CASSLVREDYGYTF.

This chain uses TRBV12-3 or TRBV12-4 with TRBJ2-7; possible D gene TRBD1, 6 bases. Trimming took 5 bases from V and 12 from J, leaving 14 bases between them. The CDR3 is made up of 11 amino acids. The CDR3 here is CASSVDRTPYF. CDR3 bases: TGTGCCAGCAGTGTCGACAGGACACCGTACTTC.

V gene TRBV3-1 (or the pseudogene TRBV3-2) combines with J gene TRBJ1-2; possibly TRBD1 for D (6 bases). The V end lost 5 bases, the J end lost 3 bases, and 16 bases lay between the germline ends. The CDR3 consists of 15 residues. Germline CDR1 reads LGHDT; CDR2 reads YNNKEL (reference sequence). The CDR3 coding sequence is TGTGCCAGCAGCACGTTTTTCAGGGGATACTATGGCTACACCTTC. This gives the protein CASSTFFRGYYGYTF.

The count of this clone is one. This chain links TRBV6-5 with TRBJ1-5, with 8 nucleotides matching TRBD1. Trimming cost V 6 bases and J 1 base; bases outside gene matches: 5. The CDR3 runs to 15 residues. Germline assignment: CDR1 MNHEY and CDR2 SVGAGI. The CDR3 DNA reads as TGTGCCAGCAGCAGACAGGGGACGAGCAATCAGCCCCAGCATTTT. Translated: CASSRQGTSNQPQHF.

In DNA form, the CDR3 reads TGTGCCAGCAGCTTAACAGGGATGGGGGACTATGGCTACACCTTC. Translating it yields CASSLTGMGDYGYTF. The chain is built from TRBV7-9 and TRBJ1-2; possible D gene TRBD1, 6 bases. Trimming left V 2 bases short and J 3 bases short, with 13 bases between. Germline CDR1 SEHNR, CDR2 FQNEAQ (reference sequence). The CDR3 has 15 amino acids.

The chain couples TRBV19 to TRBJ1-2, with a tentative D call TRBD1 (6 bases). The V end was cut by 1 base, the J end by 4 bases, with 10 bases between. Germline V gene data show CDR1 as LNHDA and CDR2 as SQIVND (reference sequence). The CDR3 is 14 residues long. In DNA form, the CDR3 reads TGTGCCAGTAGTATAGGGACAGAGCTCTATGGCTACACCTTC. It codes for CASSIGTELYGYTF.

This clone was seen just once. The genes are TRBV2 and TRBJ2-5, with D hard to call. Germline values: CDR1 SNHLY, CDR2 FYNNEI. CDR3 length equals 15 residues. Between the trimmed V and J ends, which lost 4 bases and 7 bases, there was a span of 19 bases. The CDR3 nucleotides are TGTGCCAGCAGTGCGGCCCCCCAGACCTCGGGGACCCAGTACTTC. This translates into CASSAAPQTSGTQYF. Supplemented by reference TRBV2 and TRBJ2-5, the full variable domain reads EPEVTQTPSHQVTQMGQEVILRCVPISNHLYFYWYRQILGQKVEFLVSFYNNEISEKSEIFDDQFSVERPDGSNFTLKIRSTKLEDSAMYFCASSAAPQTSGTQYFGPGTRLLVL.

The sample holds a few counts of this clone. This chain connects TRBV14 to TRBJ1-6, with D maybe TRBD1 (5 bases). The germline V and J ends were trimmed by 5 bases and 7 bases, with 18 bases remaining between them. This CDR3 spans 16 amino acids. The germline V gene encodes CDR1 SGHDN and CDR2 FVKESK. The CDR3: CASSSSAGDPNSPLHF. The CDR3 bases are TGTGCCAGCAGCTCCTCGGCGGGGGACCCAAATTCACCCCTCCACTTT.

The CDR3 DNA sequence: TGTGCCAGCAGCCCTGGGACAGGGAGAAGCTACACCTTC. It encodes CASSPGTGRSYTF. This chain uses TRBV5-4 with TRBJ1-2; 9 nucleotides match TRBD1. V was clipped by 4 bases and J by 9 bases; unmatched bases: 7. Germline lookup yields CDR1 SGHNT and CDR2 YYREEE (reference sequence). This CDR3 spans 13 amino acids.

The rearrangement links TRBV6-4 to TRBJ1-2; 7 bases match TRBD1. With 5 bases clipped from V and 5 bases from J, the junction kept 5 bases outside the gene matches. CDR3 size: 13 residues. Germline values: CDR1 MRHNA, CDR2 SNTAGT. The CDR3 DNA is TGTGCCAGCAGTCCAACAGGGGATTATGGCTACACCTTC. It encodes CASSPTGDYGYTF.

The genes are TRBV3-1 (or the pseudogene TRBV3-2) and TRBJ2-1; a weak D match, TRBD1 (5 bases). V lost 1 base, J lost 8 bases, and 12 bases lay in between. From germline, CDR1 is LGHDT and CDR2 YNNKEL (reference sequence). The CDR3 contains 14 residues. CDR3 coding DNA: TGTGCCAGCAGCCAAGTCGGCTACAGGTATGAGCAGTTCTTC. Its protein is CASSQVGYRYEQFF.